This entry concerns a single T cell receptor beta chain. Its antigen remains unknown. This CDR3 is built from 14 residues. Germline assignment: CDR1 LNHDA and CDR2 SQIVND (reference sequence). V was clipped by 4 bases and J by 2 bases, with 12 bases between them. The sample belongs to a study of T cell repertoires in cytomegalovirus infection. Study as a whole: Selected CMV epitopes included recently identified HLA-C-restricted ones as well as well-studied HLA-B-restricted ones. Public TCR beta signatures marked donors with CMV infection and the matching HLA. Study-wide results and caveats: CMV carriers with the relevant HLA were identified by cumulative public TCR beta family frequency. CMV-specific TCR beta clonotypes restricted by HLA-C were the ones dominating the ex vivo response.

MiXCR was run by TCRdb on the reads, yielding one entry per CDR3 protein. The data contain fewer than 1,000,000 distinct CDR3 sequences, approximately 31% of them seen just once; the ten biggest clones take up under 15%. This rearrangement joins TRBV19 to TRBJ2-7; possible D gene TRBD1, 6 bases. The sequence derives from a human donor in good health (CMV status not recorded). Some clones in this sample may be carry-over from other donors' samples. Sequencing was performed on cultured CD8+ T cells from PBMCs, taken from culture after CMV antigen stimulation. CDR3 sequence (DNA): TGTGCCAGTAGTAATTGGGACATTGCCTACGAGCAGTACTTC. Residues: CASSNWDIAYEQYF.